This T cell receptor beta chain was identified during a study of T cells in Graves' hyperthyroidism and ophthalmopathy. General study findings and limits: Ophthalmopathy onset followed model prediction by a median approximately 7 months. Among clonotypes expanded in thyroid above 0.001, most were also found in blood.

This clonotype was counted at least ten times. The antigen is undetermined. In patients aged 18 to 65, hyperthyroidism was newly diagnosed, with duration under 2 months. Amplification yielded TCR beta CDR3 regions, with RNA transcripts as the source. Primed by the HTBI set, a first-round RT-PCR was run on the TCR CDR3. One entry per CDR3 protein, called by TCRdb with MiXCR from the multiplex PCR reads. Of 690,000 or so distinct CDR3 sequences listed, around 20% are singletons. The CDR3 runs 16 residues. V lost 7 bases to trimming and J lost 2 bases, with 15 bases between them. What was sequenced was blood. The origin of this receptor is a woman aged 45-65 years with Graves' hyperthyroidism that later progressed to Graves' ophthalmopathy. The J gene is TRBJ1-6, the V gene TRBV12-3 or TRBV12-4, with D maybe TRBD1 (6 bases). CDR3 sequence (DNA): TGTGCCAGCACCAAGACAGGTGGGACCTATAATTCACCCCTCCACTTT. Translating it yields CASTKTGGTYNSPLHF.